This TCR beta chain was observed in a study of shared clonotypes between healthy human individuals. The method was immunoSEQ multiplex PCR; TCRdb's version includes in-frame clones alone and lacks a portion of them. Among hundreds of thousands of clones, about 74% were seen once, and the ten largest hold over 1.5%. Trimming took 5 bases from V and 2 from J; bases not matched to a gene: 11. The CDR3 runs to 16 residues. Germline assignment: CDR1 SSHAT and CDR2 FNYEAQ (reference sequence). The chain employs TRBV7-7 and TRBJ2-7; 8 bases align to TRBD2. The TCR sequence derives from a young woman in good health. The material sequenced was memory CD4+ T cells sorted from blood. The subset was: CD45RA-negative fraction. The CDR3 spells CASSQTRSGLAYEQYF. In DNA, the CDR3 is TGTGCCAGCAGCCAAACGAGATCGGGACTAGCCTACGAGCAGTACTTC.